These 15 T cell receptor beta chains share one sample of origin, sequenced in a study of T-cell memory formation after mild COVID-19. TCRdb reprocessed the 5' RACE reads via MiXCR and lists one record per CDR3 protein. The data contain 250,000 to 350,000 distinct CDR3 sequences, roughly 17% of them seen just once; the ten biggest clones take up 20% to 25%. The source material was PBMCs or a T cell subset sorted from them (not recorded which). These receptors all stem from a man younger than 30 who had mild COVID-19 (a few samples of this study predate the infection). Cell type and time point are not known.

This rearrangement joins TRBV19 to TRBJ1-6; 8 bases map to TRBD1. Trimming at V came to 7 bases and at J to 9 bases, leaving 11 bases not matched to a gene. The CDR3 spans 15 residues. The germline CDR1 and CDR2 sequences are LNHDA and SQIVND (reference sequence). CDR3 sequence (DNA): TGTGCCAGTAAGGCTGACAGGGGTTTTGGTTCACCCCTCCACTTT. Its translation is CASKADRGFGSPLHF.

The chain joins TRBV7-9 to TRBJ1-4; 7 bases agree with TRBD1. The junction had 10 bases not matched to a gene; V was cut back by 5 bases and J by 7 bases. Germline V gene data show CDR1 as SEHNR and CDR2 as FQNEAQ (reference sequence). The CDR3 has 15 residues. Written as DNA, the CDR3 is TGTGCCAGCAGCCCCCGGGACAGCCTAGGTGAAAAACTGTTTTTT. It yields the protein CASSPRDSLGEKLFF.

This sequence joins TRBV7-8 and TRBJ2-5, with 10 positions matching TRBD1. The CDR3 consists of 16 residues. CDR1 SGHVS and CDR2 FQNEAQ come from the germline V gene. V lost 3 bases, J lost 5 bases, and 9 bases stayed unmatched. CDR3: CASSFPRDRGGETQYF. As DNA, the CDR3 is TGTGCCAGCAGCTTCCCCCGGGACAGGGGAGGGGAGACCCAGTACTTC.

The chain employs TRBV19 and TRBJ1-5; 8 nucleotides match TRBD1. The trim removed 10 bases at V and 7 bases at J, leaving 6 bases unmatched. Germline CDR1 reads LNHDA; CDR2 reads SQIVND (reference sequence). This CDR3 contains 12 residues. In DNA form, the CDR3 reads TGTGCCACCTCCCAGGGGGCCCAGCCCCAGCATTTT. Translated: CATSQGAQPQHF.

The rearrangement links TRBV7-2 to TRBJ2-2, with D perhaps matching TRBD1 or TRBD2 (7 bases each). Germline CDR1 reads SGHTA; CDR2 reads FQGNSA. This CDR3 is 15 amino acids long. Trimming shortened V by 7 bases and J by 7 bases, and 19 bases separated the two germline ends. The CDR3 coding sequence is TGTGCCAGCACCGCCCAGGGGGGGTCGAACGGGGAGCTGTTTTTT. It yields the protein CASTAQGGSNGELFF.

Note on this clonotype: One end of the junction is discordant with germline, which a read error may explain. The chain links TRBV7-2 to TRBJ2-5; D gene unclear. The CDR3 runs to 8 residues. Germline CDR1 and CDR2: SGHTA and FQGNSA. CDR3 DNA sequence: TGTGCCAGCAGCCCAGAGAACTTC. It yields the protein CASSPENF.

This rearrangement joins TRBV10-1 to TRBJ2-7; 11 bases fit TRBD2. The CDR3 length is 17 residues. Trimming removed 2 bases from V and 6 bases from J; junction bases left unmatched: 12. Germline loops: CDR1 WNHNN, CDR2 SYGVQD (reference sequence). The CDR3 loop is CASSEDNFSSGGREQYV. The CDR3 DNA sequence: TGCGCCAGCAGTGAGGACAATTTTTCTAGCGGGGGGCGCGAGCAGTACGTC.

This clonotype was counted between two and nine times. The chain carries TRBV20-1 and TRBJ1-5; D gene ambiguous. With 3 bases removed from V and 0 bases from J, the gap between germline ends came to 9 bases. CDR1 is DFQATT and CDR2 is SNEGSKA in the germline V gene (reference sequence). This CDR3 region has 14 residues. The DNA for the CDR3 is TGCAGTGCTAGTGTCCCCTATAGCAATCAGCCCCAGCATTTT. The encoded protein is CSASVPYSNQPQHF.

The genes are TRBV7-8 and TRBJ2-5; D is ambiguous. Trimming left V 5 bases short and J 2 bases short, with 12 bases between. Germline V CDR1 and CDR2: SGHVS, FQNEAQ. CDR3 length: 14 amino acids. The CDR3 here is CASSQRTGQETQYF. CDR3 nucleotides: TGTGCCAGCAGCCAAAGGACGGGTCAAGAGACCCAGTACTTC.

This clonotype was found a few times. V is TRBV4-1 and J is TRBJ1-2, with TRBD1 identical over 7 bases. J lost 2 bases, V lost 0 bases, and 6 bases had no gene match. Germline CDR1 and CDR2: MGHRA and YSYEKL. The CDR3 is made up of 16 amino acids. The CDR3 region has the DNA TGCGCCAGCAGCCAAGAGACAGGGCAACTCAACTATGGCTACACCTTC. Protein: CASSQETGQLNYGYTF.

The CDR3 region is CASSPARGFTDTQYF. The CDR3 region has the DNA TGTGCCAGCAGCCCGGCGAGGGGCTTCACAGATACGCAGTATTTT. The chain employs TRBV7-3 and TRBJ2-3; D may correspond to TRBD1 or TRBD2 (5 bases each). V shed 5 bases and J shed 2 bases, with 14 bases lying between them. Per germline, CDR1 SGHTA and CDR2 FQGTGA. The CDR3 spans 15 residues.

At least ten counts were recorded for this clonotype. This sequence joins TRBV5-1 and TRBJ2-3, with D possibly being TRBD1 or TRBD2 (5 bases each). The CDR3 runs to 15 residues. Trimming took 1 base from V and 0 from J, leaving 9 bases between them. From germline, CDR1 is SGHRS and CDR2 YFSETQ. The CDR3 bases are TGCGCCAGCAGCTTGTACGAGGGGAGCACAGATACGCAGTATTTT. It encodes CASSLYEGSTDTQYF.

V is TRBV4-1 and J is TRBJ1-1; TRBD1 matches 10 bases. The CDR3 has 15 amino acids. V shed 3 bases and J 5 bases; nucleotides not matched to a gene: 6. Per germline, CDR1 MGHRA and CDR2 YSYEKL. The CDR3 DNA sequence: TGCGCCAGCAGCCATAGACAGGGGGCTAGGACTGAAGCTTTCTTT. Translation gives CASSHRQGARTEAFF.

The sample holds one count of this clonotype. This sequence joins TRBV10-3 and TRBJ2-7; weak D call: TRBD2 (6 bases). Trimming took 0 bases from V and 3 from J, leaving 15 bases between them. This CDR3 spans 16 amino acids. Per the germline V gene, CDR1 is ENHRY and CDR2 is SYGVKD. The DNA of the CDR3 is TGTGCCATCAGTGAGTCGCGGAGGGGATCAGTCTACGAGCAGTACGTC. This translates into CAISESRRGSVYEQYV.

V gene TRBV11-2 combines with J gene TRBJ2-6, with D maybe TRBD2 (5 bases). The CDR3 sequence is 15 residues long. Germline values: CDR1 SGHAT, CDR2 FQNNGV. Trimming removed 5 bases from V and 2 bases from J, with 10 bases in between. CDR3 region: CASSHVRAGANVLTF. CDR3 DNA: TGTGCCAGCAGCCATGTGCGGGCTGGGGCCAACGTCCTGACTTTC.